The 4 T cell receptor beta chains reported below all come from one sample, sequenced in a study of graft-versus-host responses after intestinal transplantation. These TCRs' antigens remain unknown. Measured with immunoSEQ multiplex PCR; TCRdb has only the in-frame clones, and not every one. The sample has tens of thousands of clones, roughly 89% seen once. The sample in question was unstimulated CD8+ T cells sorted from spleen or lymph node cells, obtained before transplant. The receptors originated from a human donor who was the organ donor for an intestinal transplant.

This clone was found a few times. This rearrangement joins TRBV6-4 to TRBJ2-3; D is undetermined. Germline loops: CDR1 MRHNA, CDR2 SNTAGT. This CDR3 contains 13 residues. V was cut by 5 bases and J by 0 bases, with 6 bases left in between. In nucleotides, the CDR3 is TGTGCCAGCAGTAGCGCTAGCACAGATACGCAGTATTTT. Residues: CASSSASTDTQYF.

As for this clone: The identical CDR3 is also encoded by other nucleotide sequences in the sample. The V call is TRBV2, the J call TRBJ2-1; D is perhaps TRBD1 (6 bases). Trimming pared 5 bases from V and 8 bases from J, leaving 10 bases between. CDR3 length: 12 amino acids. Germline CDR1 is SNHLY and CDR2 is FYNNEI. CDR3: CASSLQGHEQFF. Here the CDR3 DNA reads TGTGCCAGCAGTCTACAGGGTCATGAGCAGTTCTTC.

About this clone: Compared with germline, one end of the junction differs, possibly owing to a read error. CDR3 amino acids: CASSPGTGATGELFF. The DNA for the CDR3 is TGTGCTAGCAGCCCCGGGACAGGGGCGACCGGGGAGCTGTTTTTT. The chain couples TRBV7-7 to TRBJ2-2; TRBD1 matches at 10 bases. The V gene's germline CDR1 is SSHAT and CDR2 FNYEAQ (reference sequence). The CDR3 consists of 15 residues.

This sequence joins TRBV6-4 and TRBJ2-2, with 7 bases lining up with TRBD1. This CDR3 has 16 residues. Germline trimming cut 0 bases from V and 3 bases from J; bases unmatched to any gene: 4. CDR1 MRHNA and CDR2 SNTAGT come from the germline V gene. The CDR3 sequence is CASSDSLDRDTGELFF. The CDR3 nucleotides read TGTGCCAGCAGTGACTCTCTCGACAGGGACACCGGGGAGCTGTTTTTT.